Below, 25 T cell receptor beta chains from the same sample are listed, as sequenced in a study of T cells expressing NK-cell markers. TCRdb re-called the 5' RACE reads and catalogs CDR3 proteins one per entry, DNA excluded. The sample holds about 430,000 distinct CDR3 sequences. Specimen: blood T cells: a sorted CD56 or NKG2C T cell subset, CD4+ or CD8+ T cells, or bulk PBMC T cells (not recorded which). These receptors originate from a woman aged 50 to 65 in good health.

The chain employs TRBV4-1 and TRBJ2-5. CDR3 size: 16 residues. The germline V gene has CDR1 MGHRA and CDR2 YSYEKL. CDR3 sequence: CASSQQNLIGVETQYF.

This rearrangement joins TRBV18 to TRBJ2-1; as DNA is missing, the TRBD2 call by TCRdb cannot be tested. The germline gives CDR1 KGHSH, CDR2 LQKENI. The CDR3 totals 15 residues. This CDR3 reads CASSPQAVSYNEQFF.

The genes are TRBV25-1 and TRBJ2-5; as DNA is missing, the TRBD1 call by TCRdb cannot be tested. The CDR3 sequence is 14 residues long. Germline CDR1 reads MGHDK; CDR2 reads SYGVNS. CDR3 sequence: CASSRFGGQETQYF.

This chain links TRBV10-1 with TRBJ2-2; the TRBD2 assignment by TCRdb is unverifiable without DNA. Germline V gives CDR1 WNHNN, CDR2 SYGVQD (reference sequence). This CDR3 has 15 residues. This CDR3 is CASRRAGVLTGELFF.

This chain uses TRBV12-5 with TRBJ2-2; TCRdb selects TRBD1, and the lack of DNA leaves this call unchecked. The CDR3 is 16 residues long. From germline, CDR1 is LGHNT and CDR2 FRNRAP. The CDR3 here is CASGSGTGLATGELFF. Looking up the rest from reference TRBV12-5 and TRBJ2-2 gives the full variable domain: DARVTQTPRHKVTEMGQEVTMRCQPILGHNTVFWYRQTMMQGLELLAYFRNRAPLDDSGMPKDRFSAEMPDATLATLKIQPSEPRDSAVYFCASGSGTGLATGELFFGEGSRLTVL.

This chain links TRBV9 with TRBJ2-1; TCRdb's D call of TRBD1 is untestable without DNA. CDR1 is SGDLS and CDR2 is YYNGEE in the germline V gene. The CDR3 covers 13 residues. The CDR3 loop is CASSEGPMNEQFF.

The chain combines TRBV29-1 with TRBJ1-1; without DNA, the TCRdb call of TRBD1 cannot be checked. Germline lookup yields CDR1 SQVTM and CDR2 ANQGSEA. This CDR3 has 17 residues. This CDR3 is CSVDPRGTGGVNTEAFF.

V gene TRBV9 combines with J gene TRBJ2-2; without DNA, the TCRdb call of TRBD2 cannot be checked. In germline, CDR1 is SGDLS, CDR2 YYNGEE. This CDR3 is 17 amino acids long. CDR3 amino acids: CASSLRDSGSWTGELFF.

The rearrangement links TRBV6-9 to TRBJ2-1; the TRBD2 assignment by TCRdb is unverifiable without DNA. Germline V gene data show CDR1 as MNHGY and CDR2 as SVAAGI. CDR3 length: 17 residues. The CDR3 sequence is CASSYSRLAGTYNEQFF.

V is TRBV20-1 and J is TRBJ1-5. Germline assignment: CDR1 DFQATT and CDR2 SNEGSKA (reference sequence). CDR3 size: 14 residues. The CDR3 reads CSATNGATHQPQHF.

The chain is built from TRBV7-8 and TRBJ2-3; TCRdb calls TRBD2, which cannot be checked without DNA. Germline V gene data show CDR1 as SGHVS and CDR2 as FQNEAQ. The CDR3 totals 14 residues. The CDR3 spells CASSWSGSTDTQYF. The full variable domain, in which reference TRBV7-8 and TRBJ2-3 provide the parts outside the CDR3, is GAGVSQSPRYKVAKRGQDVALRCDPISGHVSLFWYQQALGQGPEFLTYFQNEAQLDKSGLPSDRFFAERPEGSVSTLKIQRTQQEDSAVYLCASSWSGSTDTQYFGPGTRLTVL.

The V call is TRBV6-6, the J call TRBJ2-3; without DNA, the TCRdb call of TRBD1 cannot be checked. Germline CDR1 MNHNY, CDR2 SVGAGI (reference sequence). This CDR3 has 15 residues. CDR3 sequence reads: CASSYSSQGADTQYF.

The V call is TRBV20-1, the J call TRBJ2-1; TCRdb proposes TRBD2, but this gene call is untestable without DNA. CDR1 DFQATT and CDR2 SNEGSKA come from the germline V gene (reference sequence). The length of the CDR3 is 11 residues. The CDR3 sequence: CSVVWGNEQFF.

V usage is TRBV6-5 and J usage is TRBJ2-1; TCRdb names TRBD2, which stays unverified in the absence of DNA. The length of the CDR3 is 16 residues. Germline assignment: CDR1 MNHEY and CDR2 SVGAGI. CDR3 residues: CASSNLLAGGANEQFF.

This chain connects TRBV7-9 to TRBJ2-5; TCRdb's D call of TRBD2 is untestable without DNA. Per germline, CDR1 SEHNR and CDR2 FQNEAQ (reference sequence). CDR3 size: 14 residues. CDR3: CAGSASGRTETQYF. The full variable domain, rest sourced from reference TRBV7-9 and TRBJ2-5, is DTGVSQNPRHKITKRGQNVTFRCDPISEHNRLYWYRQTLGQGPEFLTYFQNEAQLEKSRLLSDRFSAERPKGSFSTLEIQRTEQGDSAMYLCAGSASGRTETQYFGPGTRLLVL.

This CDR3 reads CASSGWTSGRGRELFF. This sequence joins TRBV6-1 and TRBJ2-2; as DNA is missing, the TRBD2 call by TCRdb cannot be tested. Germline lookup yields CDR1 MNHNS and CDR2 SASEGT. The CDR3 runs to 16 residues.

The chain has TRBV6-5 and TRBJ2-3; absent DNA, TCRdb's TRBD2 call cannot be checked. CDR3 length equals 17 residues. Germline V CDR1 and CDR2: MNHEY, SVGAGI. CDR3 protein: CASSDSGRAGGTDTQYF.

This sequence joins TRBV4-1 and TRBJ2-1; the D call from TCRdb, TRBD2, cannot be confirmed without DNA. Germline CDR1 MGHRA, CDR2 YSYEKL. The CDR3 is 17 residues long. The CDR3: CASSQPILAGGYNEQFF.

The chain uses TRBV4-1 and TRBJ2-5; checking the TCRdb D call of TRBD2 is not possible without DNA. The CDR3 consists of 18 residues. Looked up from germline, CDR1 is MGHRA and CDR2 is YSYEKL. The CDR3 sequence is CASSQEPSGRAKEETQYF.

The chain links TRBV14 to TRBJ1-2. Germline V gene lookup returns CDR1 SGHDN and CDR2 FVKESK. The length of the CDR3 is 13 residues. The CDR3 spells CASSQVGNYGYTF.

This CDR3 is CASSLRGTARANTEAFF. V usage is TRBV5-1 and J usage is TRBJ1-1; TCRdb indicates TRBD1, and absent DNA this call remains unverified. This CDR3 spans 17 amino acids. The germline V gene has CDR1 SGHRS and CDR2 YFSETQ.

The chain carries TRBV10-3 and TRBJ1-1. Germline V CDR1 and CDR2: ENHRY, SYGVKD. The length of the CDR3 is 11 residues. The CDR3 is CAISEQSEAFF.

The V and J genes are TRBV4-1 and TRBJ2-2; the D gene TCRdb calls, TRBD2, cannot be checked with no DNA. The length of the CDR3 is 17 residues. CDR1 and CDR2 from the germline V gene are MGHRA and YSYEKL. The CDR3 reads CASSQGVGSMTPGELFF.

V is TRBV10-3 and J is TRBJ1-1; the TCRdb call, TRBD1, lacks DNA for checking. The CDR3 totals 15 residues. Germline CDR1 and CDR2: ENHRY and SYGVKD. CDR3: CAISEPGGGNTEAFF.

The J gene is TRBJ2-5, the V gene TRBV4-1; no DNA is available, so the TRBD2 call from TCRdb remains unchecked. In germline, CDR1 is MGHRA, CDR2 YSYEKL. The CDR3 loop spans 18 amino acids. This CDR3 is CASSQEGTSGSAGKTQYF.